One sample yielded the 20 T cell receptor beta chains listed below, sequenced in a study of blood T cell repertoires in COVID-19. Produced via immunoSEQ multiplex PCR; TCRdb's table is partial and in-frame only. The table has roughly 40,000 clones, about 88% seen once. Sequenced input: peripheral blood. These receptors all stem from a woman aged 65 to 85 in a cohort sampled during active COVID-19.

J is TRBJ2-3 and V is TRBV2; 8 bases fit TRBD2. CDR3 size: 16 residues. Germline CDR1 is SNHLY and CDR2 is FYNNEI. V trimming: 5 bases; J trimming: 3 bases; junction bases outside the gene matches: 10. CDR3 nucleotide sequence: TGTGCCAGCAGTATCTTCGCGGGAGGTTTTACAGATACGCAGTATTTT. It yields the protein CASSIFAGGFTDTQYF.

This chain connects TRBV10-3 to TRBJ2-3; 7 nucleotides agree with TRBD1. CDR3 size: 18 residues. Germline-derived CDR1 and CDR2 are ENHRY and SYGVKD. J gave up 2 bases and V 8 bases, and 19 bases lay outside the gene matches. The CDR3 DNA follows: TGTGCCATCGGAGGACAGGCCGGATGGAGCTTGGACACAGATACGCAGTATTTT. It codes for CAIGGQAGWSLDTDTQYF.

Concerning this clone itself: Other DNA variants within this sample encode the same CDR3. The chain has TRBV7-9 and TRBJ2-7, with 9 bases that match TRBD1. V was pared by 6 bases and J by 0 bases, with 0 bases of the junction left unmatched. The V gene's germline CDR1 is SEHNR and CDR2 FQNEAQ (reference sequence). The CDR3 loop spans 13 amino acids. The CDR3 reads CASRQGASYEQYF. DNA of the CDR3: TGTGCCAGCAGACAGGGGGCCTCCTACGAGCAGTACTTC.

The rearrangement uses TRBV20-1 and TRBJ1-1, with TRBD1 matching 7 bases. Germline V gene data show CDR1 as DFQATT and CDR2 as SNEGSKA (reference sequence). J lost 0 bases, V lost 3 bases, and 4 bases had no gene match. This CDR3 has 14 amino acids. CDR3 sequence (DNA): TGCAGTGCTAGTCCGGGACAGATGAACACTGAAGCTTTCTTT. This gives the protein CSASPGQMNTEAFF.

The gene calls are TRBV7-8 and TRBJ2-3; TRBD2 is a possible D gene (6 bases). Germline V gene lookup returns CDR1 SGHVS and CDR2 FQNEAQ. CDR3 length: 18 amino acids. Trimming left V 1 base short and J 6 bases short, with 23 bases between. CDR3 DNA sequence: TGTGCCAGCAGCTTAGGAGGAACGGGGGACTCCGTGGTCGATACGCAGTATTTT. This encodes CASSLGGTGDSVVDTQYF.

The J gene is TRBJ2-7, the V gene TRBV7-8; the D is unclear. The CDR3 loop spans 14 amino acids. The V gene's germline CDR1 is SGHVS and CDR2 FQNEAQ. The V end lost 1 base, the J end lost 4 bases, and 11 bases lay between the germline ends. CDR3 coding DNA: TGTGCCAGCAGCTTAGGGCAGAGGTTTTACGAGCAGTACTTC. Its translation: CASSLGQRFYEQYF.

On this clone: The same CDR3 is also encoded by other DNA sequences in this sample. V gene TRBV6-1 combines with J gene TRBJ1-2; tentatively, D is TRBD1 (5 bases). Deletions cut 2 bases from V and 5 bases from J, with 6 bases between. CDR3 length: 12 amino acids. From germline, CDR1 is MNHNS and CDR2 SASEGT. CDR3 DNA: TGTGCCAGCAGTGAAAGGGGATATGGCTACACCTTC. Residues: CASSERGYGYTF.

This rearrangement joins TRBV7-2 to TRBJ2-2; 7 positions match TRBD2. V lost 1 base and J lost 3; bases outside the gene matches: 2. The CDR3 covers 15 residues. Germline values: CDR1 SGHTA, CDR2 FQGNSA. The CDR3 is CASSLVAGDTGELFF. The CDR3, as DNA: TGTGCCAGCAGCTTAGTCGCGGGAGACACCGGGGAGCTGTTTTTT. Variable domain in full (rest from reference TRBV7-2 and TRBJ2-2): GAGVSQSPSNKVTEKGKDVELRCDPISGHTALYWYRQSLGQGLEFLIYFQGNSAPDKSGLPSDRFSAERTGGSVSTLTIQRTQQEDSAVYLCASSLVAGDTGELFFGEGSRLTVL.

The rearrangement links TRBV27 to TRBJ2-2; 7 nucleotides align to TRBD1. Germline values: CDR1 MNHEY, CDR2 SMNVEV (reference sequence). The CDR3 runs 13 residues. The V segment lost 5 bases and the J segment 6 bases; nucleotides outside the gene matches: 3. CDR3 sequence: CASSPQGAGELFF. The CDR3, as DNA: TGTGCCAGCAGTCCCCAGGGGGCCGGGGAGCTGTTTTTT.

CDR3 coding DNA: TGTGCCAGCAGCTTGGCGGGGACAGGGGGGTTCAATGAGCAGTTCTTC. It codes for CASSLAGTGGFNEQFF. The V call is TRBV5-6, the J call TRBJ2-1; TRBD1 aligns across 11 bases. Germline V gene sequence: CDR1 SGHDT, CDR2 YYEEEE. V shed 0 bases, J shed 6 bases, and the junction held 5 bases outside the gene matches. The CDR3 consists of 16 residues.

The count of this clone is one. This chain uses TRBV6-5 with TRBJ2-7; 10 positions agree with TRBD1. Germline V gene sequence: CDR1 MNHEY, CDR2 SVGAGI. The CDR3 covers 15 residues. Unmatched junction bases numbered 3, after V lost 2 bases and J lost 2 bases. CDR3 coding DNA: TGTGCCAGCAGTTACGGGGGACAGGGGACCTACGAGCAGTACTTC. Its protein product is CASSYGGQGTYEQYF.

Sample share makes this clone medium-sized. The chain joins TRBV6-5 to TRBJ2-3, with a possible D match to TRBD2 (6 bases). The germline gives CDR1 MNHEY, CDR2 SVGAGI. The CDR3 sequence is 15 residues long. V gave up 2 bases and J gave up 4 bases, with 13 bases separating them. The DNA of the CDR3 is TGTGCCAGCAGTTACGGCGGGGTGACGGCAGATACGCAGTATTTT. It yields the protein CASSYGGVTADTQYF.

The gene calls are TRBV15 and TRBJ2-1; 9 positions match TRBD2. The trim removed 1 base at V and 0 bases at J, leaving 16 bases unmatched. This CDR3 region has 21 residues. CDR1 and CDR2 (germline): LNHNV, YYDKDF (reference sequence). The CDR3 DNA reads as TGTGCCACCAGCAGAGGGAGAACAGGACTAGCGAGACCCCCCTCCTACAATGAGCAGTTCTTC. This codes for CATSRGRTGLARPPSYNEQFF.

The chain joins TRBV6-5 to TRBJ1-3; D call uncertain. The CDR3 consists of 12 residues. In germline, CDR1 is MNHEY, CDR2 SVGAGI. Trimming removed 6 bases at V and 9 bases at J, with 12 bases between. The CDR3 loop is CASSPRASTIYF. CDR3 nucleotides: TGTGCCAGCAGCCCGAGGGCTAGCACCATATATTTT.

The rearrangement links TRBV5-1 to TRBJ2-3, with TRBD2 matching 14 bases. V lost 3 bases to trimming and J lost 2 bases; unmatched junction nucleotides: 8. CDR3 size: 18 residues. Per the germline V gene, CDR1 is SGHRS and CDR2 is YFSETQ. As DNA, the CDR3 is TGCGCCAGCAGCTCACGACTAGCGGGAGGGATTTACACAGATACGCAGTATTTT. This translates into CASSSRLAGGIYTDTQYF. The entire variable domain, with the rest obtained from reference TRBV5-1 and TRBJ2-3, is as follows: KAGVTQTPRYLIKTRGQQVTLSCSPISGHRSVSWYQQTPGQGLQFLFEYFSETQRNKGNFPGRFSGRQFSNSRSEMNVSTLELGDSALYLCASSSRLAGGIYTDTQYFGPGTRLTVL.

The CDR3 nucleotides are TGTGCCAGCAGTCTCACCAGGGGGCCTGGTAATGAGCAGTTCTTC. Encoded protein: CASSLTRGPGNEQFF. V is TRBV6-7 and J is TRBJ2-1; 8 bases are shared with TRBD1. TRBV6-7 is an open reading frame, and its role is uncertain. J gave up 7 bases and V 5 bases, and 10 bases lay outside the gene matches. This CDR3 is built from 15 residues.

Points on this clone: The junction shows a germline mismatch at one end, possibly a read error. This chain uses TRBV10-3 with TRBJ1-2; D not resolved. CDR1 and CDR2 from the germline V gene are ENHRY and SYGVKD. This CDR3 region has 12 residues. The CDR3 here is CAISVIWGEFFF. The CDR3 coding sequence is TGTGCCATCAGTGTTATTTGGGGAGAATTTTTTTTC.

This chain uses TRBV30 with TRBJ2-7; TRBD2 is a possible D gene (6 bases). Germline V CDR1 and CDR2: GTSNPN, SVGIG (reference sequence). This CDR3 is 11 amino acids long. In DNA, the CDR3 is TGTGCATTTCGGAGGGCGGGGGAGCAGTACTTC. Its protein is CAFRRAGEQYF. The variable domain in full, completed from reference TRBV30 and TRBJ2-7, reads SQTIHQWPATLVQPVGSPLSLECTVEGTSNPNLYWYRQAAGRGLQLLFYSVGIGQISSEVPQNLSASRPQDRQFILSSKKLLLSDSGFYLCAFRRAGEQYFGPGTRLTVT.

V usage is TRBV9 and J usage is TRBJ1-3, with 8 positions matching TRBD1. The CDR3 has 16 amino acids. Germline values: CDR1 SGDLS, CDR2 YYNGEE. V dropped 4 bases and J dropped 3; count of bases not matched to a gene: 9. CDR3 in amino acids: CASSFTGQGSGNTIYF. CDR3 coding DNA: TGTGCCAGCAGCTTCACCGGACAGGGCAGTGGAAACACCATATATTTT.

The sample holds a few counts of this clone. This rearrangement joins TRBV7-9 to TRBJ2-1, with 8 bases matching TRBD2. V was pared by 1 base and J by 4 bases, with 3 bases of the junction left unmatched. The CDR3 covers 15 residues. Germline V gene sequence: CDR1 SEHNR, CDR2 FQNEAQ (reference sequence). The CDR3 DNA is TGTGCCAGCAGCTTAGTGGCGGGAGGTTACAATGAGCAGTTCTTC. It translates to CASSLVAGGYNEQFF. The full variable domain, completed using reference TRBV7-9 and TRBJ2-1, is DTGVSQNPRHKITKRGQNVTFRCDPISEHNRLYWYRQTLGQGPEFLTYFQNEAQLEKSRLLSDRFSAERPKGSFSTLEIQRTEQGDSAMYLCASSLVAGGYNEQFFGPGTRLTVL.